Below, 14 T cell receptor beta chains from the same sample are listed, as sequenced in a study of vaccination and CD4 T cells after COVID-19. Which antigens these TCRs recognize remains unknown. Treatment: approximately nine-day PBMC culture with coronavirus spike peptide pools or control peptides (ViraFEST assay). The unexposed donor provided CD4+ T cells, which were taken before the COVID-19 pandemic (2011-2018). Cultured CD4+ T cell DNA underwent sequencing with the Oncomine TCR Beta short-read assay. TCRdb itself ran the PCR reads through MiXCR, one entry per CDR3 protein. The sample shows more than 6,000 distinct CDR3 sequences, roughly 43% of them seen only once. The specimen was CD4+ T cells from blood, cultured in vitro. These receptors were obtained from a human donor in good health.

This chain connects TRBV28 to TRBJ2-3; TRBD1 matches at 7 bases. This CDR3 has 15 amino acids. Germline-derived CDR1 and CDR2 are MDHEN and SYDVKM. With V trimmed by 6 bases and J by 2 bases, 8 bases remained unmatched. The CDR3 reads CASRNTGQNTDTQYF. CDR3 DNA: TGTGCCAGCAGGAATACGGGACAGAACACAGATACGCAGTATTTT.

This chain joins TRBV25-1 and TRBJ2-2; 7 bases agree with TRBD2. The germline CDR1 and CDR2 sequences are MGHDK and SYGVNS. There are 15 residues in the CDR3. With V trimmed by 7 bases and J by 0 bases, 5 bases remained unmatched. CDR3 in amino acids: CASTLGGTNTGELFF. The CDR3 region has the DNA TGTGCCAGCACCCTGGGGGGGACGAACACCGGGGAGCTGTTTTTT.

This rearrangement joins TRBV14 to TRBJ1-2; no firm D call. Germline assignment: CDR1 SGHDN and CDR2 FVKESK. The V end was cut by 0 bases, the J end by 6 bases, with 20 bases between. CDR3 length: 17 amino acids. The CDR3 loop reads CASSQEGIGFRTDGYTF. For the CDR3, the DNA is TGTGCCAGCAGCCAAGAGGGGATAGGCTTCCGTACGGATGGCTACACCTTC.

A few counts support this clonotype. This chain joins TRBV6-1 and TRBJ1-2, with 8 positions matching TRBD1. In germline, CDR1 is MNHNS, CDR2 SASEGT. The CDR3 sequence is 16 residues long. Trimming at V came to 4 bases and at J to 5 bases, leaving 12 bases not matched to a gene. The CDR3 nucleotides read TGTGCCAGCAGTGCACAGACAGGGGCCTCGAGTTATGGCTACACCTTC. This translates into CASSAQTGASSYGYTF.

V gene TRBV7-7 combines with J gene TRBJ2-5; TRBD2 matches 10 bases. The CDR3 is made up of 16 amino acids. Germline lookup yields CDR1 SSHAT and CDR2 FNYEAQ (reference sequence). V gave up 8 bases and J gave up 5 bases; unmatched junction bases: 14. The CDR3: CASGERGGTGGETQYF. In nucleotides, the CDR3 is TGTGCCAGCGGGGAGCGGGGGGGTACTGGCGGCGAGACCCAGTACTTC.

The chain uses TRBV5-4 and TRBJ1-1, with D tentatively TRBD1 (5 bases). With 4 bases removed from V and 4 bases from J, the gap between germline ends came to 11 bases. Germline CDR1 SGHNT, CDR2 YYREEE (reference sequence). The CDR3 is 13 residues long. CDR3 bases: TGTGCCAGCAGCCAGGGATATGGCACTGAAGCTTTCTTT. It yields the protein CASSQGYGTEAFF.

The chain carries TRBV28 and TRBJ2-1; 7 bases line up with TRBD1. Trimming took 7 bases from V and 15 from J; bases not matched to a gene: 12. Germline V CDR1 and CDR2: MDHEN, SYDVKM. The CDR3 runs to 12 residues. CDR3 sequence reads: CASTIGTGQPFF. CDR3 bases: TGTGCCAGCACCATTGGGACGGGACAGCCGTTCTTC.

The genes are TRBV11-2 and TRBJ2-1; 9 bases match TRBD2. From germline, CDR1 is SGHAT and CDR2 FQNNGV. The CDR3 length is 15 residues. V lost 5 bases and J lost 6; bases outside the gene matches: 8. The CDR3 loop is CASSPASGAGNEQFF. CDR3 nucleotides: TGTGCCAGCAGCCCTGCTAGCGGGGCGGGCAATGAGCAGTTCTTC.

This clonotype has a handful of counts. This rearrangement joins TRBV7-2 to TRBJ1-1; possibly TRBD1 for D (6 bases). Per germline, CDR1 SGHTA and CDR2 FQGNSA. V lost 1 base, J lost 11 bases, and 17 bases lay in between. The CDR3 is made up of 14 amino acids. The CDR3 here is CASSLGDTTSAAFF. Written as DNA, the CDR3 is TGTGCCAGCAGCTTAGGGGACACCACTTCGGCGGCTTTCTTT.

This clonotype was seen more than once but under ten times. The V call is TRBV27, the J call TRBJ2-4; D perhaps matches TRBD1 (5 bases). The CDR3 is 13 amino acids. Germline CDR1 is MNHEY and CDR2 is SMNVEV (reference sequence). The V gene lost 4 bases and the J gene lost 9 bases, with 13 bases spanning the gap. CDR3 sequence: CASSSDRLGIQYF. In DNA, the CDR3 is TGTGCCAGCAGTTCCGACAGATTGGGCATTCAGTACTTC.

This clonotype was detected a few times. The chain combines TRBV6-1 with TRBJ1-1; TRBD1 is a possible D gene (5 bases). The germline CDR1 and CDR2 sequences are MNHNS and SASEGT. This CDR3 comprises 13 residues. V gave up 10 bases and J gave up 3 bases, with 15 bases separating them. CDR3 nucleotide sequence: TGTGCCACCTGGGGACGGTCCTACACTGAAGCTTTCTTT. The encoded protein is CATWGRSYTEAFF.

This clonotype was seen only once. The CDR3 bases are TGTGCCAGCCGTTCCGGGACTAGCGGCAATGAGCAGTTCTTC. Translation gives CASRSGTSGNEQFF. This chain links TRBV6-2 or TRBV6-3 with TRBJ2-1; 11 nucleotides line up with TRBD2. CDR3 length equals 14 residues. Losses at the gene ends were 8 bases for V and 6 bases for J; bases not matched to a gene: 6. Germline-derived CDR1 and CDR2 are MNHEY and SVGEGT.

V is TRBV11-2 and J is TRBJ1-1, with D unresolved. The germline CDR1 and CDR2 sequences are SGHAT and FQNNGV. Trimming took off 3 bases at V and 0 bases at J, with 11 bases between the two ends. The length of the CDR3 is 15 residues. This CDR3 is CASSFSDLMNTEAFF. CDR3 in DNA: TGTGCCAGCAGCTTTAGTGACCTCATGAACACTGAAGCTTTCTTT.

This clonotype showed up just a few times. In DNA form, the CDR3 reads TGTGCCAGCAGTTTATGGGACGGAAGGATCTCTGGGGCCAACGTCCTGACTTTC. Its protein product is CASSLWDGRISGANVLTF. The V gene is TRBV6-5, the J gene TRBJ2-6, with D perhaps TRBD1 or TRBD2 (5 bases each). The ends were cut back, 4 bases at V and 0 bases at J, with 16 bases in the middle. The germline CDR1 and CDR2 sequences are MNHEY and SVGAGI. The CDR3 is 18 amino acids.